The source of this T cell receptor beta chain is a study of T cells in localized non-small cell lung cancer (dated by TCRdb to about 2020). Turning to the overall study: The study analyzed T cell repertoires of 200 to 300 early-stage NSCLC patients, comparing tumors and uninvolved tumor-adjacent lungs. All 240 or so NSCLC patients in the cohort were treatment-naive and had localized lung tumors that were resected. The mean age of the NSCLC patients was 50 to 85 years, with 130 or so men and around 100 women. The paper's findings and limits, for the study overall: A median of approximately 57 of the top 100 tumor clones were detected in paired uninvolved adjacent lung, and approximately 28 of these tumor clones were also found among the top 100 clones of the paired uninvolved adjacent lung. Uninvolved tumor-adjacent lung showed the highest T cell clonality, higher than tumor, which suggests more focused antigenic responses in the adjacent lung. Higher T cell density in blood was associated with longer overall survival, whereas higher clonality in adjacent lung was associated with shorter survival. Because multi-region tumor sequencing was not performed, intratumor heterogeneity could not be ruled out. Because of the exploratory design, TCR variables were selected using unadjusted p-values without false-discovery rate correction.

As regards this clone: The target of this receptor is not known. Base qualities are not recorded, but no much larger clone differs from it by a single base.

TCR beta CDR3 regions were sequenced from DNA using the immunoSEQ Assay. As for the original processing: T cell density was computed as TCR beta template counts normalized to usable DNA estimated by amplifying housekeeping genes. Using the preseqR package, richness was estimated by extrapolating to 120,000 templates for tissue samples and 400,000 templates for PBMC samples. Clonality was defined as one minus Pielou's evenness. Tissue-enriched TCRs were identified through differential abundance testing performed on productive amino-acid clonotypes, with a minimum total count of 5 and an alpha of 0.1. The Jaccard Index and the Morisita Overlap Index were used to measure repertoire overlap between compartments. GLIPH clustered TCR beta CDR3s with public tetramer-defined viral CDR3s; viral motifs required at least three viral sequences plus V-gene enrichment. TCRdb holds this immuneACCESS table with in-frame rearrangements only. Some clones are missing; in checked studies, unresolved V genes explain under half, and the rest has no known cause. That table is the source of V, J and clone size, and D and trimming were worked out from the DNA. The sample yields over 20,000 clones; 92% were counted once. Over 12% of the sample lies in the top ten.

The CDR3 starts with the cysteine, ends with the phenylalanine, and has 19 residues. Of all the DNA, just the CDR3 is kept, 57 bases in frame from base 1. Germline trimming amounts to 0 bases on V and 4 bases on J, with 11 as the count of junction bases outside the gene matches. Reading the germline V gene gives CDR1 LGHNA and CDR2 YNFKEQ. At diagnosis, tumor, uninvolved tumor-adjacent lung and peripheral blood were collected and then preserved as a mix of FFPE and fresh-frozen material. For TCR repertoire profiling, blood samples were analyzed as peripheral blood mononuclear cells. The TCR sequence derives from a man between 40 and 69 years old with stage III squamous cell lung carcinoma. The rearranged chain carries TRBV4-2 and TRBJ2-3; 12 bases in between match TRBD2. Sequenced here: peripheral blood, sampled before any cancer treatment. DNA sequence: TGTGCCAGCAGCCAAGATTCGGCTAGCGGGAGGGCAAGGGCAGATACGCAGTATTTT. This sequence encodes CASSQDSASGRARADTQYF.